This TCR beta chain stems from a study of CD8 T cells in ankylosing spondylitis. Each CDR3 protein gets one entry after TCRdb re-called the 5' RACE reads with MiXCR. The sample comprises nearly 350,000 distinct CDR3 sequences, roughly 15% of which are singletons, and 0.9% to 1.2% rests with the top ten. The CDR3 is made up of 17 amino acids. J gave up 3 bases and V 0 bases, and 6 bases lay outside the gene matches. Per germline, CDR1 LGHNA and CDR2 YNFKEQ. The sample taken for sequencing was blood, either unsorted or a sorted T cell fraction (not recorded which). The V call is TRBV4-2, the J call TRBJ2-5; 11 positions agree with TRBD2. The sequence was collected from a male donor with ankylosing spondylitis or in good health (not recorded which). CDR3 nucleotides: TGTGCCAGCAGCCAAGATTTGTCTAGCGGGGGGAAAGAGACCCAGTACTTC. This translates into CASSQDLSSGGKETQYF.